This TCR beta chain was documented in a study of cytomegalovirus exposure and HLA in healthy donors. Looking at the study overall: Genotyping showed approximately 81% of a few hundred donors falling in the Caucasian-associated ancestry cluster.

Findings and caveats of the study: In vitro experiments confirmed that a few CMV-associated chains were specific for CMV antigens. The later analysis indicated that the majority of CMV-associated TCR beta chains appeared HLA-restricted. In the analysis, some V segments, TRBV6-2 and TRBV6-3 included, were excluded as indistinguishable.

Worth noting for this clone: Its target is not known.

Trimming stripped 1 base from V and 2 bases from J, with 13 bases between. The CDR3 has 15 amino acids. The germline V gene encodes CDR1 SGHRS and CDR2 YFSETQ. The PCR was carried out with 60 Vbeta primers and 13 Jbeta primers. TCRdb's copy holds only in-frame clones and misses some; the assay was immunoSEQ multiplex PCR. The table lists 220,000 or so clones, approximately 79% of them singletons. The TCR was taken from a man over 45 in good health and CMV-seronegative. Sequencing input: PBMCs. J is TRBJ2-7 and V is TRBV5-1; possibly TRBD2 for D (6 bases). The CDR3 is CASSLIGTDTYEQYF. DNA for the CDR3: TGCGCCAGCAGCTTGATCGGGACTGATACCTACGAGCAGTACTTC.